The clone carrying this T cell receptor beta chain was counted a few times. Its target is not known. Template material for amplifying TCR beta CDR3 regions consisted of RNA transcripts. The primer set for the first-round RT-PCR of the TCR CDR3 was HTBI. TCRdb used MiXCR to reprocess the multiplex PCR reads, holding one entry per CDR3 protein. Of 500,000 to 750,000 distinct CDR3 sequences in the sample, around a sixth are singletons; the top ten hold 7.3%. The data derive from a study of T cells in Graves' hyperthyroidism and ophthalmopathy. Study summary: Peripheral blood was secured at the point of initial diagnosis, before any treatment. Study results and caveats: Blood held most thyroid clonotypes expanded above 0.001 frequency.

Sequenced sample: blood. The source is a woman aged 25-40 years with Graves' hyperthyroidism.

The CDR3 spells CASSVKIAGGPGYEQFF. The CDR3 bases are TGTGCCAGCAGCGTAAAAATTGCGGGAGGGCCCGGATATGAGCAGTTCTTC. V gene TRBV3-1 combines with J gene TRBJ2-1; TRBD2 agrees at 9 bases. V lost 5 bases, J lost 8 bases, and 16 bases stayed unmatched. The germline gives CDR1 LGHDT, CDR2 YNNKEL (reference sequence). The CDR3 sequence is 17 residues long.